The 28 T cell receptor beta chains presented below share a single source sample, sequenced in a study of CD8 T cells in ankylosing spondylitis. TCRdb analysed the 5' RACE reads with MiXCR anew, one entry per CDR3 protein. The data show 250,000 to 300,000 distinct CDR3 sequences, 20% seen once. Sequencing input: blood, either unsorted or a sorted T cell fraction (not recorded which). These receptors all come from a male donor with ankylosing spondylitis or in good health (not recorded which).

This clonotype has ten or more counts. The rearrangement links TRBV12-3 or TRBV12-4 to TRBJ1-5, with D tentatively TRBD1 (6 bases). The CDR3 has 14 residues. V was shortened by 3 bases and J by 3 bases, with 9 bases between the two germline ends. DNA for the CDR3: TGTGCCAGCAGTTTGCGGGGGCCCAATCAGCCCCAGCATTTT. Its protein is CASSLRGPNQPQHF.

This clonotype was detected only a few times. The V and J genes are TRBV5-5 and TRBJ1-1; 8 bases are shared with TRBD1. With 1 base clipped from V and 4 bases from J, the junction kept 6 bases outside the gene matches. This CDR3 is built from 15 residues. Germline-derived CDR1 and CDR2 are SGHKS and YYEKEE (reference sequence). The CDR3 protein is CASSLTGGRSTEAFF. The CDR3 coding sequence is TGTGCCAGCAGCTTGACAGGGGGTAGGAGCACTGAAGCTTTCTTT. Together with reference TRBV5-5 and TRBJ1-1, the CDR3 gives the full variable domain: DAGVTQSPTHLIKTRGQQVTLRCSPISGHKSVSWYQQVLGQGPQFIFQYYEKEERGRGNFPDRFSARQFPNYSSELNVNALLLGDSALYLCASSLTGGRSTEAFFGQGTRLTVV.

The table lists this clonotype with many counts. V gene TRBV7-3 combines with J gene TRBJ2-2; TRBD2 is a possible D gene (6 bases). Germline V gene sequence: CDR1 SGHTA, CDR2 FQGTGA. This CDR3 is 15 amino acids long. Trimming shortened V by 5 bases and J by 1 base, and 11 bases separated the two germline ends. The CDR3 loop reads CASSLTGENTGELFF. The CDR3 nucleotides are TGTGCCAGCAGCCTTACGGGGGAGAACACCGGGGAGCTGTTTTTT.

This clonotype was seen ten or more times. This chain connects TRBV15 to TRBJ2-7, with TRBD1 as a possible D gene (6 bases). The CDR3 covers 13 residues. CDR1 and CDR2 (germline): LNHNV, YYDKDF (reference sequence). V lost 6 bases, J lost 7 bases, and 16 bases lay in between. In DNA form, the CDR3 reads TGTGCCACCAGTCCCGACAGGATTGGGGAGCAGTACGTC. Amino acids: CATSPDRIGEQYV.

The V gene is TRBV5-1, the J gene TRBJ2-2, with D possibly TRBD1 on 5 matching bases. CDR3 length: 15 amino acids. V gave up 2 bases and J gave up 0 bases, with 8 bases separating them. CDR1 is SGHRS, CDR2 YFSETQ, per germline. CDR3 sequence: CASSFQGSNTGELFF. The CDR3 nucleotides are TGCGCCAGCAGCTTCCAGGGTTCGAACACCGGGGAGCTGTTTTTT. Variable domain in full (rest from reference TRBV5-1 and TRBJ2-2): KAGVTQTPRYLIKTRGQQVTLSCSPISGHRSVSWYQQTPGQGLQFLFEYFSETQRNKGNFPGRFSGRQFSNSRSEMNVSTLELGDSALYLCASSFQGSNTGELFFGEGSRLTVL.

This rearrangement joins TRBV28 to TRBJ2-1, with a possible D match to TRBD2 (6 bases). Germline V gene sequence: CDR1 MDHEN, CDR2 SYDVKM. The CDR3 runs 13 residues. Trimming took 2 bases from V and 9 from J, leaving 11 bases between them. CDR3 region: CASSLVTSPEQFF. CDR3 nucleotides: TGTGCCAGCAGTTTAGTCACTAGCCCTGAGCAGTTCTTC.

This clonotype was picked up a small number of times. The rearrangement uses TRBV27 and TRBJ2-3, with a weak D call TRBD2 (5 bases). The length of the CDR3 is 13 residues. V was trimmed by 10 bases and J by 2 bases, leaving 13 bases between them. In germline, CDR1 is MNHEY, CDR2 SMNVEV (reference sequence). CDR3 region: CATSRGTTDTQYF. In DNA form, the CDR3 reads TGTGCCACCAGCCGGGGAACCACAGATACGCAGTATTTT.

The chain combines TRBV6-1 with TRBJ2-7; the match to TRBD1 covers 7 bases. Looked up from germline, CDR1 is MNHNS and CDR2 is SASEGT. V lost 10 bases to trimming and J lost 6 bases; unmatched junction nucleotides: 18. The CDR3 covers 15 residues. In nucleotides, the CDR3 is TGTGCCATCACGCTGGGACAGCCTAAAGATAGCGAGCAGTACGTC. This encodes CAITLGQPKDSEQYV.

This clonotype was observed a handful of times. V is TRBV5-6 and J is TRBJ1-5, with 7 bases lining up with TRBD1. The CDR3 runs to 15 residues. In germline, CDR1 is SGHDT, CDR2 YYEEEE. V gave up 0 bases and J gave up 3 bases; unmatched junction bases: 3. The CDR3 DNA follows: TGTGCCAGCAGCTTGGGCGACAGGGTCAATCAGCCCCAGCATTTT. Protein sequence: CASSLGDRVNQPQHF.

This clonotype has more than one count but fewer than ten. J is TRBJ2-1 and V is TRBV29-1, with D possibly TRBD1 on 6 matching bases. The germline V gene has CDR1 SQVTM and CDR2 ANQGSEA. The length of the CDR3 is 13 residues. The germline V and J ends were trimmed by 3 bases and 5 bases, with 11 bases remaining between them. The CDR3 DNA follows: TGCAGCGTTGAGAAGGACAGCAACAATGAGCAGTTCTTC. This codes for CSVEKDSNNEQFF.

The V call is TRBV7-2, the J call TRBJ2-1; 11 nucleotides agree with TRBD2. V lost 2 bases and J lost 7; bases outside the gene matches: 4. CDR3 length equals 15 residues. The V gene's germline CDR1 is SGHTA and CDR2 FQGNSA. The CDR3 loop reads CASSLSSGGPNEQFF. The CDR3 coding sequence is TGTGCCAGCAGCTTATCTAGCGGGGGGCCTAATGAGCAGTTCTTC.

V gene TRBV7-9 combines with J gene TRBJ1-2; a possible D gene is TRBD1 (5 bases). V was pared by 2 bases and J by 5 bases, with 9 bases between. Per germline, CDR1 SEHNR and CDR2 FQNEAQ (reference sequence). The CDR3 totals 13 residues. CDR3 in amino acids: CASSLYGTYGYTF. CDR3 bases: TGTGCCAGCAGCTTATACGGGACTTATGGCTACACCTTC. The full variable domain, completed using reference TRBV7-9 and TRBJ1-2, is DTGVSQNPRHKITKRGQNVTFRCDPISEHNRLYWYRQTLGQGPEFLTYFQNEAQLEKSRLLSDRFSAERPKGSFSTLEIQRTEQGDSAMYLCASSLYGTYGYTFGSGTRLTVV.

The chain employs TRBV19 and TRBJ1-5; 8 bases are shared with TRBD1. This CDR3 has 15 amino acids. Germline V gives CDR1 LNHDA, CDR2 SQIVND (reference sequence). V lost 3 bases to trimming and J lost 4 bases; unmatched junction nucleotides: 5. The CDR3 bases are TGTGCCAGTAGTATGGACAGGGTAGGGAATCAGCCCCAGCATTTT. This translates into CASSMDRVGNQPQHF.

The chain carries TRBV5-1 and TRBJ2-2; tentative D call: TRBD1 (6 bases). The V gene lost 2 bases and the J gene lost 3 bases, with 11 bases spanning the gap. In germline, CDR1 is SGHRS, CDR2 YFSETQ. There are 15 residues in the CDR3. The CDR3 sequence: CASSFRGPDTGELFF. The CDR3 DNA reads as TGCGCCAGCAGCTTCAGGGGACCGGACACCGGGGAGCTGTTTTTT.

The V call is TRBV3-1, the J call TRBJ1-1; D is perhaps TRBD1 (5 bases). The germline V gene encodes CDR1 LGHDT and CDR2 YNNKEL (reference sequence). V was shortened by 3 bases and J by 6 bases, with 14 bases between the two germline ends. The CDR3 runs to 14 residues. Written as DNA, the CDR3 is TGTGCCAGCAGCCAGGGGGGAGGAAATTCTGAAGCTTTCTTT. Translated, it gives CASSQGGGNSEAFF.

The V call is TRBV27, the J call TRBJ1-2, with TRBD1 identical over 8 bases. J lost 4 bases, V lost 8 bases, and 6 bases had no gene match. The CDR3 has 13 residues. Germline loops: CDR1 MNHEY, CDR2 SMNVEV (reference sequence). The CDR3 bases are TGTGCCAGCGGAAGGGACAGGATCTATGGCTACACCTTC. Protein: CASGRDRIYGYTF.

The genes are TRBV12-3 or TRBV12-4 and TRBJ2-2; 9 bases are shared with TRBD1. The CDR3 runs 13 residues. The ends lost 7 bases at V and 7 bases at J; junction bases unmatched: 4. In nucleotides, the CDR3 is TGTGCCAGCATCGACAGGGGGAACGGGGAGCTGTTTTTT. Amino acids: CASIDRGNGELFF.

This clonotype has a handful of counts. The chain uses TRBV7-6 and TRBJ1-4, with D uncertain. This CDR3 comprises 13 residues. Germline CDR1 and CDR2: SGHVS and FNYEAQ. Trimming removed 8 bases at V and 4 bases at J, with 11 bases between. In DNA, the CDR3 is TGTGCCAGCCGTCGCAGGCTTAATGAAAAACTGTTTTTT. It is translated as CASRRRLNEKLFF.

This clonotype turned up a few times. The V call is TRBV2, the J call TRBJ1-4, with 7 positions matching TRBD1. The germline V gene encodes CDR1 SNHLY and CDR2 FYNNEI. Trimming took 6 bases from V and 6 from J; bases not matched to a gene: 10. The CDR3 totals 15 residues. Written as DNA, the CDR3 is TGTGCCAGCAGCGCAGACAGGGTGAAGGATGAAAAACTGTTTTTT. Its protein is CASSADRVKDEKLFF. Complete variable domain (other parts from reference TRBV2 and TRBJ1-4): EPEVTQTPSHQVTQMGQEVILRCVPISNHLYFYWYRQILGQKVEFLVSFYNNEISEKSEIFDDQFSVERPDGSNFTLKIRSTKLEDSAMYFCASSADRVKDEKLFFGSGTQLSVL.

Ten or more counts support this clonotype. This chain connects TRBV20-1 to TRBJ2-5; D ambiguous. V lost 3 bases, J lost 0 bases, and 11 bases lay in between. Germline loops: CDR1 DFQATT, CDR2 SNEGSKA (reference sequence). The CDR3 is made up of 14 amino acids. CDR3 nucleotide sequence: TGCAGTGCTAGGCGGTCACGGTACCAAGAGACCCAGTACTTC. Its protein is CSARRSRYQETQYF.

The CDR3 here is CSARWDWADTQYF. The CDR3 DNA reads as TGCAGTGCTAGATGGGACTGGGCAGATACGCAGTATTTT. The V and J genes are TRBV20-1 and TRBJ2-3, with a possible D match to TRBD2 (6 bases). Trimming took off 2 bases at V and 4 bases at J, with 10 bases between the two ends. This CDR3 is built from 13 residues. Germline V gene sequence: CDR1 DFQATT, CDR2 SNEGSKA (reference sequence).

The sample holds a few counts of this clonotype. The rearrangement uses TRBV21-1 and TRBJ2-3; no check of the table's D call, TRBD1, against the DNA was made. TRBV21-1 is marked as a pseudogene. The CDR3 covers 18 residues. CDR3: CASSNGGQGANGTDTQYF. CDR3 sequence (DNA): TGTGCCAGCAGCAACGGCGGGCAGGGGGCGAACGGCACAGATACGCAGTATTTT.

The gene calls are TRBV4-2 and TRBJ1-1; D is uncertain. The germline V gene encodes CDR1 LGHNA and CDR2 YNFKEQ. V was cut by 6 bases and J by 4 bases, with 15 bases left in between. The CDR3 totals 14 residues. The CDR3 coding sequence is TGTGCCAGCAGACTACAAGTGACCCTCACTGAAGCTTTCTTT. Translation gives CASRLQVTLTEAFF.

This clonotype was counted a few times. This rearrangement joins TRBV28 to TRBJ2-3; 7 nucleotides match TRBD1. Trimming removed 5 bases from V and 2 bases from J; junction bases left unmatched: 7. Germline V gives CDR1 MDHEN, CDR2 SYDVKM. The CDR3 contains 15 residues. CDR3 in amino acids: CASSPGQDLTDTQYF. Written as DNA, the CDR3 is TGTGCCAGCAGTCCCGGACAGGACCTCACAGATACGCAGTATTTT.

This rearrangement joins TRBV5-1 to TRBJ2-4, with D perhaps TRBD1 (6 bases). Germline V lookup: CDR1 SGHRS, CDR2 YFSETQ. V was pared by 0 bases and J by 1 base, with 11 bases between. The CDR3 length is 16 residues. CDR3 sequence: CASSLVPQGAKNIQYF. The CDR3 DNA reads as TGCGCCAGCAGCTTGGTTCCGCAGGGGGCCAAAAACATTCAGTACTTC.

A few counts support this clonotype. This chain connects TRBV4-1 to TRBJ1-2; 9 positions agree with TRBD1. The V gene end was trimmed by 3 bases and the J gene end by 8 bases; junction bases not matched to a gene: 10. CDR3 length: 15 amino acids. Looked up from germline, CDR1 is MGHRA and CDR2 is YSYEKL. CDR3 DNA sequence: TGCGCCAGCAGCCAGGCCAACCGGGACAGGGACGGCTACACCTTC. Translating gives CASSQANRDRDGYTF.

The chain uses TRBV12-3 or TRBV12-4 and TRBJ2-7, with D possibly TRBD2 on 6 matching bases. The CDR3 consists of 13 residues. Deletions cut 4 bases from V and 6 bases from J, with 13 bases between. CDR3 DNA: TGTGCCAGCAGTTCTGGGGAGGTGGGCGAGCAGTACGTC. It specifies CASSSGEVGEQYV.

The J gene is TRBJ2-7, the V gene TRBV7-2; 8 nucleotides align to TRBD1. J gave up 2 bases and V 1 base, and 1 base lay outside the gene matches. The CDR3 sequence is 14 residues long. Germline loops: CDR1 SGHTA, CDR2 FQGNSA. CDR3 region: CASSLVRGPYEQYV. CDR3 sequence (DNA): TGTGCCAGCAGCTTAGTCAGGGGGCCCTACGAGCAGTACGTC.